This T cell receptor (beta chain) derives from a study of cytomegalovirus exposure and HLA in healthy donors. Study-wide background: Later, an analysis reported that the roughly 120 validation repertoires had used the same platform as the roughly 650 first-cohort repertoires. General study results and limits: Reportedly, cytomegalovirus status was diagnosed with high sensitivity and specificity.

This CDR3 spans 14 amino acids. The V gene's germline CDR1 is SQVTM and CDR2 ANQGSEA. V lost 4 bases, J lost 3 bases, and 13 bases lay in between. With regard to this clone: Its antigen is currently unknown.

Repertoires were generated with immunoSEQ multiplex PCR, while TCRdb's copy carries only in-frame clones and drops some. The sample includes under 200,000 clones, roughly nine tenths of them seen just once. The sequence came from a woman aged 18-29 years in good health and CMV-seropositive. Source material: PBMCs. The V gene is TRBV29-1, the J gene TRBJ2-1; tentatively, D is TRBD2 (5 bases). DNA of the CDR3: TGCAGCGTTGGCCTCGGGGATTACTACAATGAGCAGTTCTTC. It is translated as CSVGLGDYYNEQFF.